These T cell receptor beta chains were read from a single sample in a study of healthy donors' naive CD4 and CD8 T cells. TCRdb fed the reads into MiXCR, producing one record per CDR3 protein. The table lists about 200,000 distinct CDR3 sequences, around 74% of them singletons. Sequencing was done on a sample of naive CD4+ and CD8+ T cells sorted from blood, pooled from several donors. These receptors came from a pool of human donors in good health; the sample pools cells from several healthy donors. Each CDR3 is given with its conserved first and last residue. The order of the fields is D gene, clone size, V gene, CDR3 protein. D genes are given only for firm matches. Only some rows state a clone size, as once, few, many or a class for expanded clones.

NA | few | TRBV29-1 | CSVVLPGVEAFF
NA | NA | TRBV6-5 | CASRDLLPGLTNTEAFF
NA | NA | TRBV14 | CASSQDDQPQHF
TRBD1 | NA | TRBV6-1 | CASRGDRDGSGNTIYF
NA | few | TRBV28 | CASSPGPDTQYF
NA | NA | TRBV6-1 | CASSVRLGLYGYTF
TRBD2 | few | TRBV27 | CASCHTPIAGVVNEQFF
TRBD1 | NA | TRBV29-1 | CSVELADRVNYGYTF
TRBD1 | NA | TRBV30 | CAWSSTGGASRAFF
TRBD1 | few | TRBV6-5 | CASSPTGESDTQYF
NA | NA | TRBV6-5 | CASRLNAQGPEAFF
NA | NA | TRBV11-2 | CASSPVGGRRTYGYTF
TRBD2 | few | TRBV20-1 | CSAGGLAGGPHEQYF
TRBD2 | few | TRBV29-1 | CSAGSGSLPSEQYF
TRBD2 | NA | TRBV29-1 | CSVGSLAGLDTQYF
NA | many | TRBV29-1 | CSVERAGYGYTF
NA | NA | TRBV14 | CASSHQDGPNQPQHF
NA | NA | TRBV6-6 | CAISTNTEAFF
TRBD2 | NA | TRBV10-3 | CAISVAGTSGVPYEQYF
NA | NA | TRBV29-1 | CSVAGAGLDQPQHF
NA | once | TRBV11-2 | CASSPSWSEQYF
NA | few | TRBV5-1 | CASSLDVGDYGYTF
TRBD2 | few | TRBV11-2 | CASSQTPALAGVSTDTQYF
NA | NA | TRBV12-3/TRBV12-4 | CASSTGTTSGNTIYF
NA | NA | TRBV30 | CAWSMHGTEQYF
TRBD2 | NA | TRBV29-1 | CSVEGTSGVADTQYF
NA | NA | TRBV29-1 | CSVGFSYEQYF
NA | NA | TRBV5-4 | CASSTSDYLSYNEQFF
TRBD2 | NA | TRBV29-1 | CSVAPLAGGSQEQFF
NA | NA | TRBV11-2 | CASRYSHEQYF
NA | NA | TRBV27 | CASSPWTANSNQPQHF
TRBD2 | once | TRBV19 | CASMGTSGLRGEQFF
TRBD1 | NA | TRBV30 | CACTGGNSYNEQFF
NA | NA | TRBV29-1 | CSVVVAPPSEAFF
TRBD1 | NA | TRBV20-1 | CSATDRGSEQYF
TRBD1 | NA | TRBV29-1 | CSVEGRDRGLPETQYF
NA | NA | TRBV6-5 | CASSYHGTEAFF
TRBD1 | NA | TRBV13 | CASSLTGQGSYEQYF
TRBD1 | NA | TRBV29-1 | CSVETGLDTEAFF
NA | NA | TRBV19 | CASSGRGGLNQPQHF
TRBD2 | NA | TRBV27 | CASSYSGVYNEQFF
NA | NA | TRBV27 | CASSAGAPQGYEQYF
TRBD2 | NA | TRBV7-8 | CASRGGSEGTVVFF
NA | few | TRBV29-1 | CSVRVPGSYEQYF
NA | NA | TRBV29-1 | CSVDTATDTQYF
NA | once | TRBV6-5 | CASSYVSVTDTQYF
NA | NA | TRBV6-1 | CASSYSGAKNTEAFF
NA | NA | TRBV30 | CAWSVRAHGYTF
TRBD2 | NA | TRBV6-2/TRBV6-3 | CASSPTGTSGRNPYEQYF
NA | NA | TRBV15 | CATSRVEDDGYTF
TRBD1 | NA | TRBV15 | CATSRTDRVGTEAFF
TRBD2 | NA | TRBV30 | CAWNPRGLAVDTQYF